This T cell receptor beta chain was documented in a study of blood T cell repertoires in COVID-19. Study overall: Acute-phase and convalescent COVID-19 samples originated in the United States, Italy and Spain. T cells, B-cell-depleted T cells, or PBMCs supplied cDNA or gDNA.

The CDR3 has 15 amino acids. Germline V gene lookup returns CDR1 SEHNR and CDR2 FQNEAQ (reference sequence). Trimming took 0 bases from V and 6 from J; bases not matched to a gene: 3. Per the original data handling: Estimated nucleated cell counts came from reference gene primer amplification. Here immunoSEQ multiplex PCR was the method, and the copy in TCRdb shows in-frame clones only, minus some. The V and J calls and the clone size are those of that table, but D and trimming were determined from the DNA. The profile shows hundreds of thousands of clones, 85% to 90% of them singletons. This chain links TRBV7-9 with TRBJ2-1; 9 bases are a match to TRBD2. The specimen was peripheral blood. The receptor comes from a woman aged 45-59 years with active or convalescent COVID-19. CDR3 sequence reads: CASSLAAGGVNEQFF. The CDR3 DNA follows: TGTGCCAGCAGCTTAGCAGCGGGGGGAGTCAATGAGCAGTTCTTC.